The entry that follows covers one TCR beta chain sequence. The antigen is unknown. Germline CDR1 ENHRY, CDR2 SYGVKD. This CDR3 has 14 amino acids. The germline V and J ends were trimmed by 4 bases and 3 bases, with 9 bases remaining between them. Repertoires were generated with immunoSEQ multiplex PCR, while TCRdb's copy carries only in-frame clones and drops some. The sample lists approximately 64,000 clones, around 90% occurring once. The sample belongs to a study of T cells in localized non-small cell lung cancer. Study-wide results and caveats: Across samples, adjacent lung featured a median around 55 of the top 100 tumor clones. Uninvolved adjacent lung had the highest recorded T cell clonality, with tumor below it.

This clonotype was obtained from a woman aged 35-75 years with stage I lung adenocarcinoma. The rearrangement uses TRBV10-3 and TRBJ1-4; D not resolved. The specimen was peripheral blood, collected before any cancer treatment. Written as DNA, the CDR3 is TGTGCCATCAGTGTCGGCCGGGCTAATGAAAAACTGTTTTTT. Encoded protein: CAISVGRANEKLFF.